Listed below are T cell receptor beta chains from one sample, sequenced in a study of control samples from healthy donors and cancer patients. Measured with immunoSEQ multiplex PCR; TCRdb has only the in-frame clones, and not every one. In the table there are fewer than 60,000 clones, 85% to 95% of which are singletons. The sample consisted of blood. All receptors derive from a man aged 30 to 45 in good health. Each CDR3 is given with its conserved first and last residue.

j_call: TRBJ1-2; v_call: TRBV7-2; cdr3_aa: CASSGEAHQGYGYTF
j_call: TRBJ1-3; v_call: TRBV10-3; cdr3_aa: CAISSGQGGTGNTIYF
j_call: TRBJ2-1; v_call: TRBV13; cdr3_aa: CASSSSTSGLYNEQFF
j_call: TRBJ2-3; v_call: TRBV7-6; cdr3_aa: CASSFLAGNTDTQYF
j_call: TRBJ2-1; v_call: TRBV6-4; cdr3_aa: CGDGLAGGGNEQFF
j_call: TRBJ2-3; v_call: TRBV7-3; cdr3_aa: CASSEGLGTQYF
j_call: TRBJ1-6; v_call: TRBV7-2; cdr3_aa: CASSLGRVSNSPLHF
j_call: TRBJ1-3; v_call: TRBV7-9; cdr3_aa: CASSRDRDGNTIYF
j_call: TRBJ2-7; v_call: TRBV4-1; cdr3_aa: CASSPLSTTFTYEQYF
j_call: TRBJ2-3; v_call: TRBV28; cdr3_aa: CASRADGTGVHF
j_call: TRBJ2-3; v_call: TRBV7-3; cdr3_aa: CASSSLAEPDTQYF
j_call: TRBJ2-5; v_call: TRBV3-1/TRBV3-2; cdr3_aa: CASRTRGQQETQYF
j_call: TRBJ2-4; v_call: TRBV9; cdr3_aa: CASSAKNIQYF
j_call: TRBJ1-5; v_call: TRBV9; cdr3_aa: CASSVGGTSQPQHF
j_call: TRBJ2-5; v_call: TRBV7-9; cdr3_aa: CASSPSGAAGTQYF
j_call: TRBJ2-7; v_call: TRBV6-5; cdr3_aa: CASSRVGGGGEQYF
j_call: TRBJ1-2; v_call: TRBV5-1; cdr3_aa: CASSPEGSYGYTF
j_call: TRBJ1-2; v_call: TRBV28; cdr3_aa: CASSLRLYGYTF
j_call: TRBJ2-3; v_call: TRBV5-4; cdr3_aa: CASSSRQDSLTDTQYF
j_call: TRBJ1-3; v_call: TRBV7-9; cdr3_aa: CASSSTDSGNTIYF
j_call: TRBJ2-7; v_call: TRBV7-9; cdr3_aa: CASSLFPGGTYEQYF
j_call: TRBJ1-1; v_call: TRBV6-2/TRBV6-3; cdr3_aa: CASSSLTEAFF
j_call: TRBJ2-7; v_call: TRBV28; cdr3_aa: CASSLFIRGYEQYF
j_call: TRBJ1-1; v_call: TRBV6-2/TRBV6-3; cdr3_aa: CASSYRQVGFTEAFF
j_call: TRBJ2-2; v_call: TRBV9; cdr3_aa: CASSPSPGQLNTGELFF
j_call: TRBJ2-2; v_call: TRBV23-1; cdr3_aa: CASSQAPNTGELFF
j_call: TRBJ2-1; v_call: TRBV19; cdr3_aa: CASSNYNGRDNNEQFF
j_call: TRBJ2-3; v_call: TRBV9; cdr3_aa: CASKTSGRRFPTVDTDTQYF